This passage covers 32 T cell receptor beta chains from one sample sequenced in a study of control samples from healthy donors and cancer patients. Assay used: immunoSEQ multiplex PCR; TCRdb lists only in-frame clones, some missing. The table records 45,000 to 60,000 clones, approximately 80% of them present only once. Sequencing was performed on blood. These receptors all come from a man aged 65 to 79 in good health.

CDR3 in amino acids: CAWSLKPGQGGSGEKLFF. In DNA, the CDR3 is TGTGCCTGGAGTCTAAAACCGGGACAGGGGGGATCGGGGGAAAAACTGTTTTTT. The chain employs TRBV30 and TRBJ1-4, with 11 nucleotides matching TRBD1. There are 18 residues in the CDR3. Germline trimming cut 2 bases from V and 8 bases from J; bases unmatched to any gene: 16. The V gene's germline CDR1 is GTSNPN and CDR2 SVGIG (reference sequence).

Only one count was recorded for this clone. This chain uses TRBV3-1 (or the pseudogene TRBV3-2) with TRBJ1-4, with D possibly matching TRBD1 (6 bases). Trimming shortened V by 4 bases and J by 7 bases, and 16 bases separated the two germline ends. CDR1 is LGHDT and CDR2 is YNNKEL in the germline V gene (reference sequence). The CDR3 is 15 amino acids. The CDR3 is CASSLNARGGEKLFF. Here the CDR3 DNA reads TGTGCCAGCAGCCTTAATGCGAGGGGGGGTGAAAAACTGTTTTTT.

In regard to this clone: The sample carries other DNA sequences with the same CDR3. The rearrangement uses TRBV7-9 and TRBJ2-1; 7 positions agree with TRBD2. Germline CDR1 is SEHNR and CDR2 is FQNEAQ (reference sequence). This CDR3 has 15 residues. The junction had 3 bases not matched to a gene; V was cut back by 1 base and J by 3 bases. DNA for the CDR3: TGTGCCAGCAGCTTAGGGGGGGGTGGCTACAATGAGCAGTTCTTC. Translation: CASSLGGGGYNEQFF.

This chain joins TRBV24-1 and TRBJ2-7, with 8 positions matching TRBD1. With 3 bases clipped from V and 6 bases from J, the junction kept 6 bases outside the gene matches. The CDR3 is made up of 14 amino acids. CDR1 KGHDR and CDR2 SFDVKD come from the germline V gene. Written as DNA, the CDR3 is TGTGCCACCAGTGATCAAGACAGGGGCGGCGAGCAGTACTTC. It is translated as CATSDQDRGGEQYF.

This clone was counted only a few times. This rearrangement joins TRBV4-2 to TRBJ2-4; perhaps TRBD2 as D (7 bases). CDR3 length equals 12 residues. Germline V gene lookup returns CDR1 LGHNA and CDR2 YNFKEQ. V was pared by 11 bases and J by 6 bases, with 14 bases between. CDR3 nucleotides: TGTGCCTCCGGGGGGCCGGGAAACATTCAGTACTTC. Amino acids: CASGGPGNIQYF.

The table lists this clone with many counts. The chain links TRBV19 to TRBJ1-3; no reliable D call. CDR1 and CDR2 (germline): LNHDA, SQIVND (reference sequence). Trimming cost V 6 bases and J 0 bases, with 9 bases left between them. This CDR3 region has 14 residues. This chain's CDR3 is CASSAGTSGNTIYF. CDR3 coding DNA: TGTGCCAGTAGCGCCGGCACCTCTGGAAACACCATATATTTT.

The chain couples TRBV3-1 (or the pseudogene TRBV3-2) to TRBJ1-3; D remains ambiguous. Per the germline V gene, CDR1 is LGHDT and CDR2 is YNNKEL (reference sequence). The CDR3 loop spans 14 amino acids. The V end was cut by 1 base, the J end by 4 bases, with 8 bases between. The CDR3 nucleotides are TGTGCCAGCAGCCAAGCTATGTCGGGAAACACCATATATTTT. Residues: CASSQAMSGNTIYF.

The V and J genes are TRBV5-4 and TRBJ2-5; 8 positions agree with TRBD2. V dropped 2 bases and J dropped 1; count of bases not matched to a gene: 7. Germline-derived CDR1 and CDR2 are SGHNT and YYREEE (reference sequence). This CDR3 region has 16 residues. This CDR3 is CASSFKGLAGQETQYF. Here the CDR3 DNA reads TGTGCCAGCAGCTTTAAGGGGCTAGCGGGCCAAGAGACCCAGTACTTC.

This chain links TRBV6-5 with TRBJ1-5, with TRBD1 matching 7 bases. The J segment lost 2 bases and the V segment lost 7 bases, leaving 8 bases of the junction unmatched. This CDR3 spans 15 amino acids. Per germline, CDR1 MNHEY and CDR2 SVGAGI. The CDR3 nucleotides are TGTGCCAGCAACAAAGGGGGCACGGGCAATCAGCCCCAGCATTTT. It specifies CASNKGGTGNQPQHF.

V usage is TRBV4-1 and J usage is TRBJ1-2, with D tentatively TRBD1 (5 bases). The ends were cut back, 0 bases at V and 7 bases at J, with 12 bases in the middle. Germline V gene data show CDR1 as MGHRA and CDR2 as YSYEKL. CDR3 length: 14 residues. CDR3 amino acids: CASSQDSSGRGYTF. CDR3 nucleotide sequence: TGCGCCAGCAGCCAAGATTCGTCAGGGCGTGGCTACACCTTC.

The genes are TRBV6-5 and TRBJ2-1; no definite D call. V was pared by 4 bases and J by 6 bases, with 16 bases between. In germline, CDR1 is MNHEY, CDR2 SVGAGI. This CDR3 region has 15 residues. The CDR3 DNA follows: TGTGCCAGCAGTTCAGTCCCCCAATACGGCAATGAGCAGTTCTTC. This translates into CASSSVPQYGNEQFF.

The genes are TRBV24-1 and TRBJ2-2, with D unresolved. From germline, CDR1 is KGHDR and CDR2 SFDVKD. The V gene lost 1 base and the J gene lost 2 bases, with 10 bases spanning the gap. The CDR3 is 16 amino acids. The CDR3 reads CATSDFPAGNTGELFF. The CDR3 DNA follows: TGTGCCACCAGTGATTTCCCAGCAGGAAACACCGGGGAGCTGTTTTTT.

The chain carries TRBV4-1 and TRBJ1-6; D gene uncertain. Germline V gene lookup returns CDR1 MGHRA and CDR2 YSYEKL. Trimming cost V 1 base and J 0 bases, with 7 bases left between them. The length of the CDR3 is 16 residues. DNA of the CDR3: TGCGCCAGCAGCCAAGGTACGAGCTCCTATAATTCACCCCTCCACTTT. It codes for CASSQGTSSYNSPLHF.

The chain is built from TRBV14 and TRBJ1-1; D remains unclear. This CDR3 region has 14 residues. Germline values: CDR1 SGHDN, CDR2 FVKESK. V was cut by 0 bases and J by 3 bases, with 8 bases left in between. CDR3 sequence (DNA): TGTGCCAGCAGCCAAGATGTCTTTTACACTGAAGCTTTCTTT. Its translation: CASSQDVFYTEAFF.

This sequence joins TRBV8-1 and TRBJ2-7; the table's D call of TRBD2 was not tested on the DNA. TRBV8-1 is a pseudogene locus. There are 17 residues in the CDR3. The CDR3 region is CGSASAAPERRDYEQYF. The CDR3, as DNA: TGTGGCAGTGCATCCGCAGCTCCAGAGAGACGGGACTACGAGCAGTACTTC.

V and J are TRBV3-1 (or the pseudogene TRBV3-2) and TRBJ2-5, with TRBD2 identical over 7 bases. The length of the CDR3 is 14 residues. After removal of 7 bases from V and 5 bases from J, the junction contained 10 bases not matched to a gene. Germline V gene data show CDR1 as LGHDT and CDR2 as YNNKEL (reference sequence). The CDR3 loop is CASIKRESGETQYF. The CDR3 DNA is TGTGCCAGCATAAAGCGGGAATCCGGGGAGACCCAGTACTTC.

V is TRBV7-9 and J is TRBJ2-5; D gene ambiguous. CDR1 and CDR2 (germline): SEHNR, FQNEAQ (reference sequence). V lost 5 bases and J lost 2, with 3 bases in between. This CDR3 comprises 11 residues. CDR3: CASSRQETQYF. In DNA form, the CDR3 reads TGTGCCAGCAGCAGACAAGAGACCCAGTACTTC.

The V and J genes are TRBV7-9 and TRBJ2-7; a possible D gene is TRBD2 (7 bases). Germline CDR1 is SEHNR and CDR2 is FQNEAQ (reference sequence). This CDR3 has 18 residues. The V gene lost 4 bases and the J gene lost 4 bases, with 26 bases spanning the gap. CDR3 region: CASSSPGVGREARYEQYF. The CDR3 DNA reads TGTGCCAGCAGCTCCCCAGGGGTAGGGAGGGAGGCGCGATACGAGCAGTACTTC.

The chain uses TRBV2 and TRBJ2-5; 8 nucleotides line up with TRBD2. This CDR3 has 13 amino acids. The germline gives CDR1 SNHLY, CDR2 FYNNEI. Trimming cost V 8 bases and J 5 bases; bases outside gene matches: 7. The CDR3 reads CASARLARETQYF. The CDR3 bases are TGTGCCAGCGCTAGACTAGCGAGGGAGACCCAGTACTTC. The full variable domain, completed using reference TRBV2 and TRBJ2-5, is EPEVTQTPSHQVTQMGQEVILRCVPISNHLYFYWYRQILGQKVEFLVSFYNNEISEKSEIFDDQFSVERPDGSNFTLKIRSTKLEDSAMYFCASARLARETQYFGPGTRLLVL.

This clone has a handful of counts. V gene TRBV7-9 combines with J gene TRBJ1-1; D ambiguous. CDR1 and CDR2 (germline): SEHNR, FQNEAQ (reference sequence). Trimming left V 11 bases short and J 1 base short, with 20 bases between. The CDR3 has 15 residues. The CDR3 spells CARNFRAGRNTEAFF. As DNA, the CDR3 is TGTGCCCGAAATTTTAGGGCCGGACGGAACACTGAAGCTTTCTTT.

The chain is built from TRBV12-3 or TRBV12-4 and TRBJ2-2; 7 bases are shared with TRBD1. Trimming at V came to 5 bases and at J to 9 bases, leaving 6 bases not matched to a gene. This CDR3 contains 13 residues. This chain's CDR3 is CASSKRQGRELFF. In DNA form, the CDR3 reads TGTGCCAGCAGTAAACGACAGGGTAGGGAGCTGTTTTTT.

The DNA of the CDR3 is TGTGCCAGCTCACCAACAGGGGCAAACACCATATATTTT. Protein product: CASSPTGANTIYF. This sequence joins TRBV18 and TRBJ1-3; TRBD1 agrees at 7 bases. This CDR3 region has 13 residues. V was clipped by 2 bases and J by 6 bases; unmatched bases: 1. Germline V lookup: CDR1 KGHSH, CDR2 LQKENI.

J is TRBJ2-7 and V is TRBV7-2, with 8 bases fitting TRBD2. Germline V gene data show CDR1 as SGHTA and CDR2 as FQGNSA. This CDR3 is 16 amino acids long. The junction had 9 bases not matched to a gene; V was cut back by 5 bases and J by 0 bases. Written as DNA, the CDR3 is TGTGCCAGCAGCCCGGGAGGGGCGGGGGGCTCCTACGAGCAGTACTTC. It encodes CASSPGGAGGSYEQYF.

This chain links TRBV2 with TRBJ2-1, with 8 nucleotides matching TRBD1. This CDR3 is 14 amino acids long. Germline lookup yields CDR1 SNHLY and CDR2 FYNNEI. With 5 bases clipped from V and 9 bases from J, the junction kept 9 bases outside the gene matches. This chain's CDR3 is CASSSETGAVEQFF. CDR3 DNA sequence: TGTGCCAGCAGTTCTGAGACAGGGGCTGTTGAGCAGTTCTTC.

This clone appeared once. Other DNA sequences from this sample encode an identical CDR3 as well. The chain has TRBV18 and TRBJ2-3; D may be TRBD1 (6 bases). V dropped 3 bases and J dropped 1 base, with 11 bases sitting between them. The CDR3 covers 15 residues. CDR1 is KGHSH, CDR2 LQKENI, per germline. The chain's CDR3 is CASSPLQGRTDTQYF. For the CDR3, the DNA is TGTGCCAGCTCACCGCTACAGGGCCGCACAGATACGCAGTATTTT.

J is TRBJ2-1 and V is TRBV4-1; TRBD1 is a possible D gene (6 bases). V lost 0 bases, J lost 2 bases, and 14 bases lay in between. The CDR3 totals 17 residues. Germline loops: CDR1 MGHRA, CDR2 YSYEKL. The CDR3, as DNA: TGCGCCAGCAGCCAAGAACCTCCCGGACAGACCTACAATGAGCAGTTCTTC. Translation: CASSQEPPGQTYNEQFF.

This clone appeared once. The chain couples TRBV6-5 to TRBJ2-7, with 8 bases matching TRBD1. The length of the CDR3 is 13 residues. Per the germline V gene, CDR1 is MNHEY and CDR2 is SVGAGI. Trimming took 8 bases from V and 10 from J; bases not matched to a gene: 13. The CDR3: CASASGGVRRQYF. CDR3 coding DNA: TGTGCCAGCGCGTCAGGGGGCGTACGACGCCAGTACTTC.

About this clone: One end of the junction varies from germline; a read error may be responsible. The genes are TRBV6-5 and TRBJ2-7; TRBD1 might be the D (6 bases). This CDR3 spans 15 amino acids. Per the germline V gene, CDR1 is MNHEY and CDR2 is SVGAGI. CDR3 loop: CASSPIRGSYYKQYF. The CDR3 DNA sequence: TGTGCCAGCAGTCCTATTAGGGGGTCCTACTACAAGCAGTACTTC.

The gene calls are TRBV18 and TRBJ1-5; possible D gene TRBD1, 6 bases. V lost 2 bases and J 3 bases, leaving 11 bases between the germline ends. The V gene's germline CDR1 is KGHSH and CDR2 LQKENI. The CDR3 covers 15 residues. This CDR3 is CASSPGGQPNQPQHF. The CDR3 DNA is TGTGCCAGCTCACCAGGAGGACAGCCCAATCAGCCCCAGCATTTT.

The CDR3 loop reads CAISAGTGYGNTIYF. Here the CDR3 DNA reads TGTGCCATCAGTGCCGGGACAGGGTACGGAAACACCATATATTTT. V usage is TRBV10-3 and J usage is TRBJ1-3; 9 bases match TRBD1. The CDR3 covers 15 residues. Trimming removed 4 bases from V and 4 bases from J; junction bases left unmatched: 5. Looked up from germline, CDR1 is ENHRY and CDR2 is SYGVKD.

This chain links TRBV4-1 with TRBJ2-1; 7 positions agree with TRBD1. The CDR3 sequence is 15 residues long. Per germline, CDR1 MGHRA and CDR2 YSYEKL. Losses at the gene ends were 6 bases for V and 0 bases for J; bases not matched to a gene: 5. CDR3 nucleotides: TGCGCCAGCAGAAAAGGACAGGACTCCTACAATGAGCAGTTCTTC. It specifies CASRKGQDSYNEQFF.

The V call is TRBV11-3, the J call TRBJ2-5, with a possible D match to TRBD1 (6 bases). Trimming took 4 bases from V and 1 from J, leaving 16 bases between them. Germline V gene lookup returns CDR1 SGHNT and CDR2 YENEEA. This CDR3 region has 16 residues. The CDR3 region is CASSSFNWTVQETQYF. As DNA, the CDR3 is TGTGCCAGCAGCTCGTTTAATTGGACAGTCCAAGAGACCCAGTACTTC.